The 30 T cell receptor beta chains listed next were all sequenced from one sample in a study of neurological immune-mediated disorders. Using its own MiXCR run on the 5' RACE reads, TCRdb lists one record per CDR3 protein. The sample holds 75,000 to 90,000 distinct CDR3 sequences, 10% seen once. Sequencing input: PBMCs. These receptor sequences come from a man aged 35-49 years in good health.

Only a few counts were recorded for this clonotype. The chain has TRBV7-2 and TRBJ1-5; D not certain. The V and J ends lost 1 base and 0 bases respectively, with 7 bases between them. CDR1 SGHTA and CDR2 FQGNSA come from the germline V gene. The CDR3 extends over 15 amino acids. CDR3 coding DNA: TGTGCCAGCAGCTTAGAGTGGGGTAGCAATCAGCCCCAGCATTTT. The encoded protein is CASSLEWGSNQPQHF.

In its sample, this clonotype was seen many times. CDR3 region: CSARDLGQGTTYEQYF. The CDR3 DNA sequence: TGCAGTGCTAGAGATTTGGGGCAGGGGACCACCTACGAGCAGTACTTC. The chain couples TRBV20-1 to TRBJ2-7; a possible D gene is TRBD1 (6 bases). The V gene lost 0 bases and the J gene lost 2 bases, with 17 bases spanning the gap. Germline values: CDR1 DFQATT, CDR2 SNEGSKA (reference sequence). The CDR3 is made up of 16 amino acids.

This clonotype appeared many times. The J gene is TRBJ2-2, the V gene TRBV24-1; a weak D match, TRBD1 (6 bases). The CDR3 length is 15 residues. The V gene lost 4 bases and the J gene lost 8 bases, with 16 bases spanning the gap. Germline loops: CDR1 KGHDR, CDR2 SFDVKD. The CDR3 region is CATSDPARGLGELFF. CDR3 bases: TGTGCCACCAGTGACCCGGCCAGGGGCTTAGGGGAGCTGTTTTTT.

This clonotype was seen many times. The V call is TRBV29-1, the J call TRBJ1-1, with 9 bases identical to TRBD1. The V and J ends lost 7 bases and 5 bases, in that order; junction bases with no gene match: 8. CDR1 SQVTM and CDR2 ANQGSEA come from the germline V gene. The CDR3 has 13 amino acids. The CDR3 protein is CSASDRGGTEAFF. The CDR3 DNA sequence: TGCAGCGCTTCGGACAGGGGAGGGACTGAAGCTTTCTTT.

In its sample, this clonotype was seen many times. The V call is TRBV25-1, the J call TRBJ1-2; 9 bases agree with TRBD1. The CDR3 covers 17 residues. CDR1 MGHDK and CDR2 SYGVNS come from the germline V gene. J was trimmed by 4 bases and V by 4 bases; bases with no gene match: 13. CDR3 protein: CASSGSPGTGNSYGYTF. For the CDR3, the DNA is TGTGCCAGCAGTGGCTCACCCGGGACAGGGAATTCCTATGGCTACACCTTC.

This clonotype was found many times. The rearrangement links TRBV5-6 to TRBJ1-2, with 9 bases that match TRBD1. Germline V gives CDR1 SGHDT, CDR2 YYEEEE. The V and J ends lost 3 bases and 2 bases, in that order; junction bases with no gene match: 5. This CDR3 has 15 residues. The CDR3 loop is CASSSSGQGNYGYTF. CDR3 nucleotide sequence: TGTGCCAGCAGCTCCTCGGGACAGGGAAACTATGGCTACACCTTC. Complete variable domain (other parts from reference TRBV5-6 and TRBJ1-2): DAGVTQSPTHLIKTRGQQVTLRCSPKSGHDTVSWYQQALGQGPQFIFQYYEEEERQRGNFPDRFSGHQFPNYSSELNVNALLLGDSALYLCASSSSGQGNYGYTFGSGTRLTVV.

This clonotype was recorded at least ten times. This chain uses TRBV10-3 with TRBJ2-5, with TRBD1 matching over 7 bases. J lost 4 bases, V lost 0 bases, and 5 bases had no gene match. This CDR3 is 15 amino acids long. Germline V CDR1 and CDR2: ENHRY, SYGVKD. CDR3 protein: CAISESGSGGETQYF. CDR3 DNA: TGTGCCATCAGTGAGTCTGGGTCAGGGGGAGAGACCCAGTACTTC.

This clonotype was seen repeatedly, ten times or more. The V and J genes are TRBV4-2 and TRBJ2-3; the D gene is possibly TRBD2 (6 bases). V was shortened by 0 bases and J by 2 bases, with 15 bases between the two germline ends. CDR1 and CDR2 from the germline V gene are LGHNA and YNFKEQ. CDR3 size: 17 residues. CDR3 coding DNA: TGTGCCAGCAGCCAAGACCCCGGGAGTGGTTCCACAGATACGCAGTATTTT. Translating gives CASSQDPGSGSTDTQYF.

This clonotype was picked up many times. The CDR3, as DNA: TGCGCCAGCAGCCCCATAAGGGCTCAAGCCTACGAGCAGTACTTC. Residues: CASSPIRAQAYEQYF. The V and J genes are TRBV5-1 and TRBJ2-7; D call uncertain. V was pared by 4 bases and J by 2 bases, with 16 bases between. The CDR3 spans 15 residues. Germline V gene sequence: CDR1 SGHRS, CDR2 YFSETQ.

At least ten counts were recorded for this clonotype. The V gene is TRBV24-1, the J gene TRBJ1-4; possibly TRBD1 for D (6 bases). CDR1 and CDR2 (germline): KGHDR, SFDVKD. CDR3 length equals 16 residues. Trimming removed 4 bases at V and 8 bases at J, with 19 bases between. The CDR3 reads CATSESQGSRVEKLFF. The CDR3 region has the DNA TGTGCCACCAGTGAATCACAGGGATCAAGGGTGGAAAAACTGTTTTTT.

This clonotype was seen at least ten times. The chain couples TRBV7-9 to TRBJ1-2; 7 bases fit TRBD1. CDR3 length equals 15 residues. Germline V gene data show CDR1 as SEHNR and CDR2 as FQNEAQ (reference sequence). Unmatched junction bases numbered 13, after V lost 5 bases and J lost 7 bases. CDR3 protein: CASSNIEGALGGYTF. The CDR3 DNA reads as TGTGCCAGCAGCAACATTGAGGGGGCTCTCGGTGGCTACACCTTC.

The sample holds many counts of this clonotype. V is TRBV10-3 and J is TRBJ2-1, with 11 positions matching TRBD2. V trimming: 6 bases; J trimming: 6 bases; junction bases outside the gene matches: 1. The CDR3 covers 13 residues. Germline lookup yields CDR1 ENHRY and CDR2 SYGVKD. Here the CDR3 DNA reads TGTGCCATCAGGCTAGCGGGAGGCAATGAGCAGTTCTTC. Its protein is CAIRLAGGNEQFF.

The chain uses TRBV20-1 and TRBJ2-3; 10 nucleotides match TRBD2. This CDR3 comprises 16 residues. After removal of 5 bases from V and 6 bases from J, the junction contained 14 bases not matched to a gene. Germline CDR1 and CDR2: DFQATT and SNEGSKA (reference sequence). In DNA, the CDR3 is TGCAGTGCTGAAGGCCCCACTAGCGGGGTAGGGGATACGCAGTATTTT. Its translation is CSAEGPTSGVGDTQYF.

The sample holds many counts of this clonotype. The chain carries TRBV7-2 and TRBJ1-1; 7 positions match TRBD1. The germline V gene encodes CDR1 SGHTA and CDR2 FQGNSA. The CDR3 runs to 14 residues. Trimming removed 6 bases from V and 11 bases from J; junction bases left unmatched: 15. The CDR3 protein is CASSPQGGRDWAFF. The CDR3 nucleotides are TGTGCCAGCAGTCCCCAGGGGGGGAGAGATTGGGCTTTCTTT.

In this sample, this clonotype turned up many times. The chain joins TRBV12-3 or TRBV12-4 to TRBJ2-2, with D perhaps TRBD2 (5 bases). The CDR3 loop spans 15 amino acids. V lost 6 bases, J lost 3 bases, and 14 bases lay in between. For the CDR3, the DNA is TGTGCCAGCAGGGCAGCTGGGCGGGACACCGGGGAGCTGTTTTTT. It codes for CASRAAGRDTGELFF.

This clonotype was counted at least ten times. This rearrangement joins TRBV20-1 to TRBJ2-5, with D possibly called TRBD1 or TRBD2 (6 bases each). This CDR3 contains 14 residues. Per the germline V gene, CDR1 is DFQATT and CDR2 is SNEGSKA (reference sequence). CDR3 region: CSQVRRTGAETQYF. The CDR3 DNA sequence: TGCAGCCAAGTTCGGAGAACGGGGGCGGAGACCCAGTACTTC.

Many counts were recorded for this clonotype. The CDR3 reads CSSEDTNTGELFF. The CDR3 region has the DNA TGCAGCTCCGAGGACACCAACACCGGGGAGCTGTTTTTT. This sequence joins TRBV29-1 and TRBJ2-2; tentative D call: TRBD1 (5 bases). Trimming shortened V by 8 bases and J by 2 bases, and 12 bases separated the two germline ends. Germline lookup yields CDR1 SQVTM and CDR2 ANQGSEA. The CDR3 sequence is 13 residues long.

Only a few counts were recorded for this clonotype. V gene TRBV5-1 combines with J gene TRBJ2-1; a weak D match, TRBD2 (6 bases). The CDR3 has 15 amino acids. V lost 0 bases, J lost 4 bases, and 11 bases lay in between. Germline lookup yields CDR1 SGHRS and CDR2 YFSETQ. This chain's CDR3 is CASSLVASEYNEQFF. CDR3 DNA sequence: TGCGCCAGCAGCTTGGTGGCTAGCGAATACAATGAGCAGTTCTTC.

This clonotype has a count of ten or more. This rearrangement joins TRBV5-1 to TRBJ2-7, with TRBD1 matching 12 bases. The germline V gene has CDR1 SGHRS and CDR2 YFSETQ. V lost 7 bases, J lost 3 bases, and 8 bases stayed unmatched. The CDR3 totals 15 residues. The CDR3 reads CASGLGTGGNYEQYF. CDR3 sequence (DNA): TGCGCCAGCGGATTAGGGACAGGGGGCAACTACGAGCAGTACTTC. The complete variable domain, with remaining parts taken from reference TRBV5-1 and TRBJ2-7, reads KAGVTQTPRYLIKTRGQQVTLSCSPISGHRSVSWYQQTPGQGLQFLFEYFSETQRNKGNFPGRFSGRQFSNSRSEMNVSTLELGDSALYLCASGLGTGGNYEQYFGPGTRLTVT.

This clonotype was observed many times. The chain is built from TRBV12-3 or TRBV12-4 and TRBJ2-5; possible D gene TRBD2, 6 bases. V was shortened by 2 bases and J by 5 bases, with 15 bases between the two germline ends. The CDR3 has 15 amino acids. CDR3 coding DNA: TGTGCCAGCAGTTTATTGTCTAGCGATTGGGAGACCCAGTACTTC. Amino acid sequence: CASSLLSSDWETQYF.

There are many counts of this clonotype. Written as DNA, the CDR3 is TGTGCCAGCAGTCTTGGGCCAGGCTATGGCTACACCTTC. Its protein product is CASSLGPGYGYTF. The rearrangement uses TRBV27 and TRBJ1-2; no reliable D call. The ends were cut back, 5 bases at V and 4 bases at J, with 11 bases in the middle. The germline gives CDR1 MNHEY, CDR2 SMNVEV (reference sequence). CDR3 length equals 13 residues.

In this sample, this clonotype turned up many times. The J gene is TRBJ2-4, the V gene TRBV21-1; the listed D gene, TRBD1, was not tested against the DNA. TRBV21-1 is a pseudogene locus. This CDR3 comprises 15 residues. The CDR3 DNA follows: TGTGCCAGCAGCAAAGAGGACGGCAGGGGAATCCTTCAGTACTTC. Amino acid sequence: CASSKEDGRGILQYF.

This clonotype is labeled medium-sized. J is TRBJ2-3 and V is TRBV20-1; D gene unclear. Germline loops: CDR1 DFQATT, CDR2 SNEGSKA (reference sequence). The CDR3 contains 16 residues. Trimming removed 3 bases at V and 2 bases at J, with 18 bases between. In nucleotides, the CDR3 is TGCAGTGCTAGTTTTTCGGGCAGAAAAACCACAGATACGCAGTATTTT. This sequence encodes CSASFSGRKTTDTQYF.

This clonotype has at least ten counts. V is TRBV18 and J is TRBJ1-1; D is uncertain. The V and J ends lost 0 bases and 0 bases respectively, with 8 bases between them. The CDR3 loop spans 15 amino acids. Germline CDR1 reads KGHSH; CDR2 reads LQKENI. CDR3 loop: CASSPPAALNTEAFF. CDR3 coding DNA: TGTGCCAGCTCACCACCCGCCGCTCTGAACACTGAAGCTTTCTTT.

This clonotype was counted between two and nine times. V and J are TRBV6-6 and TRBJ1-4; 9 bases agree with TRBD1. V was pared by 10 bases and J by 5 bases, with 5 bases of the junction left unmatched. This CDR3 has 13 residues. The germline V gene encodes CDR1 MNHNY and CDR2 SVGAGI (reference sequence). This CDR3 is CAIWDRANEKLFF. CDR3 nucleotides: TGTGCCATATGGGACAGGGCAAATGAAAAACTGTTTTTT.

A note on this clonotype: At one boundary the junction diverges from the germline segment, which might be a read error. The rearrangement links TRBV24-1 to TRBJ2-2, with TRBD2 as a possible D gene (6 bases). CDR3 size: 12 residues. From germline, CDR1 is KGHDR and CDR2 SFDVKD. In DNA form, the CDR3 reads TGTGCCACCATTGGAGGGCCCGGTGAGCCGTTTTTT. Translation gives CATIGGPGEPFF.

This clonotype was observed at least ten times. This chain uses TRBV10-3 with TRBJ1-2; 7 positions match TRBD1. In germline, CDR1 is ENHRY, CDR2 SYGVKD. The CDR3 sequence is 17 residues long. The V segment lost 0 bases and the J segment 1 base; nucleotides outside the gene matches: 8. This CDR3 is CAISESRRQGSNYGYTF. The CDR3 DNA is TGTGCCATCAGTGAGTCGAGACGACAGGGAAGTAACTATGGCTACACCTTC.

The sample holds many counts of this clonotype. CDR3 nucleotide sequence: TGTGCCAGCAGTTGCAACCGGGACAGAGACTACGAGCAGTACTTC. Translated: CASSCNRDRDYEQYF. The rearrangement joins TRBV6-7 to TRBJ2-7, with 7 bases lining up with TRBD1. TRBV6-7 is flagged as an ORF with uncertain function. V lost 4 bases and J lost 3; bases outside the gene matches: 9. CDR3 length equals 15 residues.

The chain links TRBV6-5 to TRBJ1-3, with 7 bases identical to TRBD1. This CDR3 is built from 13 residues. The V gene end was trimmed by 6 bases and the J gene end by 4 bases; junction bases not matched to a gene: 3. From germline, CDR1 is MNHEY and CDR2 SVGAGI. The CDR3 nucleotides are TGTGCCAGCAGGAAACAGGGGGGAAACACCATATATTTT. It codes for CASRKQGGNTIYF.

This clonotype was seen many times. The chain is built from TRBV27 and TRBJ2-7; tentatively, D is TRBD2 (5 bases). The V end lost 6 bases, the J end lost 1 base, and 16 bases lay between the germline ends. CDR1 is MNHEY and CDR2 is SMNVEV in the germline V gene (reference sequence). The CDR3 has 15 amino acids. CDR3 nucleotide sequence: TGTGCCAGCAGCCCCCGGGGTGGGATTTCCTACGAGCAGTACTTC. Its translation: CASSPRGGISYEQYF.